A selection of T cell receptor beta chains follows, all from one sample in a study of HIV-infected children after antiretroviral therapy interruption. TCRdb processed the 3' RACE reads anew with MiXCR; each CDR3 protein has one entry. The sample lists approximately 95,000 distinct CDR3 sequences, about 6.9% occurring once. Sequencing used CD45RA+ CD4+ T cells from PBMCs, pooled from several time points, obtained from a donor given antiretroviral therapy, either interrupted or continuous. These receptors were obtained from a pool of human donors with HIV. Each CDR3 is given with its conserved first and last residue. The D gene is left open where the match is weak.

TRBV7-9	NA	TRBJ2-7	CASSLLRVSSYEQYF
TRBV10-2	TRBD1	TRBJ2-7	CASSNRGPKYEQYF
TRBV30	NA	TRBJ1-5	CAWSQGLQPQHF
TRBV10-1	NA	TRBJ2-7	CASSALTPPYEQYF
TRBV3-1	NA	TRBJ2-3	CASSHLSSGEDTQYF
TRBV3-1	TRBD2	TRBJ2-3	CASSQDIPSRGGQDTQYF
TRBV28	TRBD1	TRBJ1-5	CASSLGDRLNQPQHF
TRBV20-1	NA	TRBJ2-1	CSALGLAYNEQFF
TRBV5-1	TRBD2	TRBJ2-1	CASSLGLAGVSEQFF
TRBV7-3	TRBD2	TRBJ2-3	CASSLRGLADSTDTQYF
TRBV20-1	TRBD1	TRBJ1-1	CSAHRGGDTEAFF
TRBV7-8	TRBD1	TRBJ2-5	CASSSTRQGALRETQYF
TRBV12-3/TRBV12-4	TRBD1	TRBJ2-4	CASSFRQGAYYVPENIQYF
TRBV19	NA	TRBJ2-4	CASSIDSVTQRKREQYF
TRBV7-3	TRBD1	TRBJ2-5	CASSPQGGETQYF
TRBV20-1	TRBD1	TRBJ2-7	CSAPTGTAYEQYF
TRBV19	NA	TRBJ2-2	CASIGLWTPGELFF
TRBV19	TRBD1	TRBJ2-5	CASSPRTGDQETQYF
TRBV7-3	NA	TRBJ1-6	CASSLNADNSPLHF
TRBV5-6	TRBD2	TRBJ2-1	CASSGGWTSDNEQFF
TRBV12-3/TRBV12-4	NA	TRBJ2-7	CASTHGNEQYF
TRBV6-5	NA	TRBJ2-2	CASSYLKSTGELFF
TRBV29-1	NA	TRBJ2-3	CSVDPGSTDTQYF
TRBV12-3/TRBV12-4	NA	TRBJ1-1	CASSLYGGGEAFF
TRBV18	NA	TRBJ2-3	CASSPRGSLTDTQYF
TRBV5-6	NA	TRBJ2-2	CASSSRVSNTGELFF
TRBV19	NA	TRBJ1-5	CASKERNSQPQHF
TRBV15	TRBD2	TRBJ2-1	CATSRSGLAYNEQFF
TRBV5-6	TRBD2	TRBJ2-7	CASGLAGTYEQYF
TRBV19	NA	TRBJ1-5	CASSIGPYQPQHF
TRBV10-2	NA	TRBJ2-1	CASSESIPGAASFLEQFF
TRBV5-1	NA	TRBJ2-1	CASSLAGPGNHEQFF
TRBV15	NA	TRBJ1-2	CATSGVRGEGNGYTF
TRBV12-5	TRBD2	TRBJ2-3	CASGPATGGGTDTQYF
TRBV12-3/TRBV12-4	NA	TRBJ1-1	CASRTELNTEAFF
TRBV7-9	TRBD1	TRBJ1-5	CASSLRPGGRISNQPQHF
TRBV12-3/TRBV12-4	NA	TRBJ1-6	CASRPGGSPLHF
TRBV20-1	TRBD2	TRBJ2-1	CSARDRGGANNEQFF
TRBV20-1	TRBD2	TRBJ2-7	CSARVSGRSSYEQYF
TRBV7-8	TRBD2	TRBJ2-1	CASSPTSRNSYNEQFF
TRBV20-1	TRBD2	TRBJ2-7	CSARGTGGFGEQYF
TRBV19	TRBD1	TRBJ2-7	CASRPRQGFSHEQYF
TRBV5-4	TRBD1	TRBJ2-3	CASSWGTGTDTQYF
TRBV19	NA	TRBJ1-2	CASSTPQGYGYTF
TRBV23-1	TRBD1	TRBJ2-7	CASSQSPPPTGQSYEQYF